This T cell receptor (beta chain) was retrieved from a study of graft-versus-host responses after intestinal transplantation. Libraries were prepared by immunoSEQ multiplex PCR; TCRdb keeps only in-frame clonotypes and omits some of them. The table shows approximately 100,000 clones, with approximately 93% occurring only once. Comments on this clone: As yet, its antigen is unknown.

The CDR3 covers 15 residues. Germline CDR1 is GTSNPN and CDR2 is SVGIG (reference sequence). The V and J ends lost 0 bases and 1 base respectively, with 12 bases between them. This clonotype was obtained from a human donor who received an intestinal transplant. The sequencing here drew on unstimulated CD8+ T cells sorted from spleen or lymph node cells, taken before intestinal transplant. The rearrangement joins TRBV30 to TRBJ1-1; D remains ambiguous. The CDR3 bases are TGTGCCTGGAGTGTACTCGGCGGAGGGAACACTGAAGCTTTCTTT. Protein sequence: CAWSVLGGGNTEAFF. The full variable domain, with the rest looked up from reference TRBV30 and TRBJ1-1, is SQTIHQWPATLVQPVGSPLSLECTVEGTSNPNLYWYRQAAGRGLQLLFYSVGIGQISSEVPQNLSASRPQDRQFILSSKKLLLSDSGFYLCAWSVLGGGNTEAFFGQGTRLTVV.